The rows below give T cell receptor beta chains drawn from one sample of a study of T cell repertoires in ileal Crohn's disease. Only in-frame clones appear in the TCRdb table, and some are missing; sequencing was by immunoSEQ multiplex PCR. Among several thousand clones listed, around 80% were seen once. Sequenced: ileal tissue. These receptors were taken from an adult with Crohn's disease. Both conserved end residues are trimmed from each CDR3. The order of the fields is V gene, J gene, CDR3 protein.

v_call: TRBV11-1
j_call: TRBJ1-6
cdr3_aa: ASSSGQEGSPLH

v_call: TRBV4-3
j_call: TRBJ1-1
cdr3_aa: ASSLSRWATEAF

v_call: TRBV7-2
j_call: TRBJ2-7
cdr3_aa: ASSLLTSEQY

v_call: TRBV7-6
j_call: TRBJ2-7
cdr3_aa: ASSLAWDRAYEQY

v_call: TRBV28
j_call: TRBJ1-5
cdr3_aa: ASSFQLGRVQPQH

v_call: TRBV11-1
j_call: TRBJ1-5
cdr3_aa: ASSLGTGEDQPQH

v_call: TRBV5-1
j_call: TRBJ1-4
cdr3_aa: ASSLEGASLWEKLF

v_call: TRBV4-1
j_call: TRBJ1-4
cdr3_aa: ASMGHKDEKLF

v_call: TRBV2
j_call: TRBJ1-4
cdr3_aa: ASSGQTNEKLF

v_call: TRBV18
j_call: TRBJ1-1
cdr3_aa: ASSGWETEAF

v_call: TRBV11-2
j_call: TRBJ2-1
cdr3_aa: ASSSHRGDNEQF

v_call: TRBV11-2
j_call: TRBJ1-1
cdr3_aa: ASSVNRGQTEAF

v_call: TRBV5-1
j_call: TRBJ2-6
cdr3_aa: ASSHKAGQGEDSGANVLT

v_call: TRBV2
j_call: TRBJ2-7
cdr3_aa: ASSYIYEQY

v_call: TRBV9
j_call: TRBJ1-6
cdr3_aa: ASSAYRGSPLH

v_call: TRBV19
j_call: TRBJ1-5
cdr3_aa: ATRNRAYGGSNQPQH

v_call: TRBV11-2
j_call: TRBJ2-1
cdr3_aa: ASSPGTGTYNEQF

v_call: TRBV18
j_call: TRBJ2-7
cdr3_aa: ASSAGQAYEQY

v_call: TRBV28
j_call: TRBJ1-1
cdr3_aa: ASSGYRPNTEAF

v_call: TRBV4-3
j_call: TRBJ2-4
cdr3_aa: ASSQDLLAGGRAIQY

v_call: TRBV11-2
j_call: TRBJ1-4
cdr3_aa: ASSYELGTGFEKLF

v_call: TRBV10-1
j_call: TRBJ2-7
cdr3_aa: ASSTRQGADEQY

v_call: TRBV6-1
j_call: TRBJ1-2
cdr3_aa: ASSEGWGGT

v_call: TRBV7-9
j_call: TRBJ2-3
cdr3_aa: ASSLSSERTQY

v_call: TRBV6-6
j_call: TRBJ2-3
cdr3_aa: ASSSGPPDTQY

v_call: TRBV15
j_call: TRBJ1-2
cdr3_aa: ATSPGSGQGANGYT

v_call: TRBV19
j_call: TRBJ1-5
cdr3_aa: ASSLTGTGRNQPQH

v_call: TRBV6-5
j_call: TRBJ2-7
cdr3_aa: ASSYREGFYEQY

v_call: TRBV28
j_call: TRBJ2-3
cdr3_aa: ASRGSGVATDTQY

v_call: TRBV10-3
j_call: TRBJ1-2
cdr3_aa: ATSIRQRGYT

v_call: TRBV9
j_call: TRBJ1-6
cdr3_aa: ASSVGGGNSPLH

v_call: TRBV18
j_call: TRBJ1-4
cdr3_aa: ASSSTRKATNEKLF

v_call: TRBV4-1
j_call: TRBJ2-7
cdr3_aa: ASSQESSGGPYEQY

v_call: TRBV11-2
j_call: TRBJ1-2
cdr3_aa: ASSFWSNYGYT

v_call: TRBV18
j_call: TRBJ1-6
cdr3_aa: ASSPTANYNSPLH

v_call: TRBV5-6
j_call: TRBJ2-4
cdr3_aa: ASSGGQGAANIQY

v_call: TRBV7-3
j_call: TRBJ2-7
cdr3_aa: ASSLDRGESYEQY

v_call: TRBV5-1
j_call: TRBJ1-1
cdr3_aa: ASSDRGGVTEAF

v_call: TRBV28
j_call: TRBJ2-1
cdr3_aa: ASSYPGKGPGDNEQF

v_call: TRBV6-6
j_call: TRBJ1-2
cdr3_aa: ASSYSAGGYT

v_call: TRBV28
j_call: TRBJ1-1
cdr3_aa: ASSFGAGGTEAF

v_call: TRBV5-1
j_call: TRBJ1-1
cdr3_aa: ASSPNGGETEAF

v_call: TRBV7-2
j_call: TRBJ2-1
cdr3_aa: ASSLGQVLYNEQF

v_call: TRBV5-4
j_call: TRBJ1-1
cdr3_aa: ASSLEETAEAF

v_call: TRBV15
j_call: TRBJ1-4
cdr3_aa: ATSPATNEKLF

v_call: TRBV19
j_call: TRBJ2-2
cdr3_aa: ASSTSGTAYTGELF